This is a list of T cell receptor beta chains from one sample in a study of shared clonotypes between healthy human individuals. Measured with immunoSEQ multiplex PCR; TCRdb has only the in-frame clones, and not every one. The repertoire includes roughly 2 million clones, almost 96% of them detected once, and 0.1% to 0.15% sits in the top ten. Material: naive CD4+ T cells sorted from blood. The receptors were sampled from a man aged 18 to 30 in good health. Both conserved end residues are part of each CDR3. D genes are given only for firm matches. Only some rows state a clone size, as once, few, many or a class for expanded clones.

CDR3aa	CDR3nt	j_gene	v_gene	abundance	d_gene
CASSYNRDRDQETQYF	TGTGCCAGCAGTTATAACCGGGACAGGGACCAAGAGACCCAGTACTTC	TRBJ2-5	TRBV2	.	TRBD1
CASSLDAGYGYTF	TGTGCCAGCAGCTTGGACGCTGGCTATGGCTACACCTTC	TRBJ1-2	TRBV5-8	.	.
CASSSVGGNEKLFF	TGCGCCAGCAGCTCCGTTGGAGGCAATGAAAAACTGTTTTTT	TRBJ1-4	TRBV5-1	.	.
CASSATGDGNQPQHF	TGTGCCAGCAGTGCGACAGGGGACGGGAATCAGCCCCAGCATTTT	TRBJ1-5	TRBV25-1	once	TRBD1
CASSDDARNRVGETQYF	TGTGCCAGCAGTGACGACGCTAGAAACAGGGTGGGGGAGACCCAGTACTTC	TRBJ2-5	TRBV6-1	.	.
CASSRGESNEQYF	TGTGCCAGCAGTCGGGGGGAATCTAACGAGCAGTACTTC	TRBJ2-7	TRBV6-5	.	TRBD2
CAAGEGFGNSPLHF	TGTGCCGCCGGCGAGGGTTTTGGTAATTCACCCCTCCACTTT	TRBJ1-6	TRBV19	.	.
CASRSWDKIYNEQFF	TGTGCCAGCAGATCTTGGGACAAGATCTACAATGAGCAGTTCTTC	TRBJ2-1	TRBV5-6	.	.
CASSRMNTGELFF	TGTGCCAGCAGCAGGATGAACACCGGGGAGCTGTTTTTT	TRBJ2-2	TRBV6-1	.	.
CASSSPRGAGALSYEQYF	TGCGCCAGCAGCTCTCCCCGTGGAGCGGGAGCCCTCTCCTACGAGCAGTACTTC	TRBJ2-7	TRBV5-1	.	TRBD2
CAWSGGQGTEAFF	TGTGCCTGGAGTGGTGGACAGGGGACTGAAGCTTTCTTT	TRBJ1-1	TRBV30	.	TRBD1
CASSSRTGSGTDTQYF	TGTGCCAGCAGCAGCCGGACAGGGTCGGGCACAGATACGCAGTATTTT	TRBJ2-3	TRBV11-3	.	TRBD1
CASSMRQGSEKLFF	TGTGCCAGTAGTATGCGACAGGGAAGTGAAAAACTGTTTTTT	TRBJ1-4	TRBV19	.	TRBD1
CASSFSTGAGELFF	TGTGCTAGCAGCTTTTCCACAGGGGCCGGGGAGCTGTTTTTT	TRBJ2-2	TRBV7-7	.	TRBD1
CASSLVAGDVTDTQYF	TGCGCCAGCAGCTTGGTCGCGGGGGATGTCACAGATACGCAGTATTTT	TRBJ2-3	TRBV5-1	.	TRBD2
CASSGAGGVIQGYTF	TGTGCCAGCTCTGGCGCAGGGGGCGTCATTCAAGGCTACACCTTC	TRBJ1-2	TRBV6-1	.	TRBD1
CASSLGDMNTEAFF	TGTGCCAGCAGCTTAGGGGACATGAACACTGAAGCTTTCTTT	TRBJ1-1	TRBV5-6	.	.
CASSGQGGINEQFF	TGTGCCAGCAGTGGACAGGGGGGAATTAATGAGCAGTTCTTC	TRBJ2-1	TRBV6-1	once	TRBD1
CASSLFSAPGKSSPLHF	TGCGCCAGCAGCTTGTTTTCCGCTCCAGGGAAGAGTTCACCCCTCCACTTT	TRBJ1-6	TRBV5-1	.	.
CASSLDRGELFF	TGTGCCAGCAGCTTGGACAGGGGGGAGCTGTTTTTT	TRBJ2-2	TRBV7-3	.	TRBD1
CASRGTSGGYEQYF	TGTGCCAGCAGGGGTACTAGCGGGGGATACGAGCAGTACTTC	TRBJ2-7	TRBV11-2	.	TRBD2
CASSSVAQGISGGYTF	TGTGCCAGCAGCTCAGTAGCCCAGGGGATCTCAGGAGGCTACACCTTC	TRBJ1-2	TRBV7-8	.	.
CASSPGTGTGEQYF	TGTGCCAGCAGTCCCGGGACAGGGACCGGGGAGCAGTACTTC	TRBJ2-7	TRBV28	.	TRBD1
CASSPGDGERYGYTF	TGTGCCAGCAGCCCAGGGGACGGCGAGCGTTATGGCTACACCTTC	TRBJ1-2	TRBV4-2	.	.
CAWIARGGYNSPLHF	TGTGCCTGGATTGCCCGGGGAGGCTATAATTCACCCCTCCACTTT	TRBJ1-6	TRBV30	.	.
CASSLGRGLEAFF	TGCGCCAGCAGCCTCGGAAGGGGCCTTGAAGCTTTCTTT	TRBJ1-1	TRBV5-1	.	.
CASSRNVPGTSGYEQYF	TGTGCCAGCAGCCGAAACGTCCCCGGGACTAGCGGGTACGAGCAGTACTTC	TRBJ2-7	TRBV7-9	.	TRBD2
CASSIEEGDGYTF	TGTGCCAGTAGTATAGAAGAGGGGGATGGCTACACCTTC	TRBJ1-2	TRBV19	.	.
CASRGRETDTQYF	TGTGCCAGCAGAGGCAGGGAAACAGATACGCAGTATTTT	TRBJ2-3	TRBV6-5	.	.
CASSSGHLTPNYGYTF	TGTGCCAGTAGTTCAGGACACCTAACCCCTAACTATGGCTACACCTTC	TRBJ1-2	TRBV19	.	.
CASSSRATYEQYF	TGTGCCAGCAGCTCACGGGCTACCTACGAGCAGTACTTC	TRBJ2-7	TRBV5-4	.	.
CASSSGRGELFF	TGTGCCAGCAGCTCTGGGCGGGGGGAGCTGTTTTTT	TRBJ2-2	TRBV2	.	.
CASSQDPGLAGDTGELFF	TGCGCCAGCAGCCAAGACCCGGGACTAGCGGGAGACACCGGGGAGCTGTTTTTT	TRBJ2-2	TRBV4-1	.	TRBD2
CASSQPGSLNSPLHF	TGTGCCAGCAGCCAACCGGGATCCTTAAATTCACCCCTCCACTTT	TRBJ1-6	TRBV27	once	.
CASRGQWDQPQHF	TGTGCCAGCAGAGGACAGTGGGATCAGCCCCAGCATTTT	TRBJ1-5	TRBV2	once	.
CASRTQGGYGYTF	TGTGCCAGCAGAACTCAGGGAGGATATGGCTACACCTTC	TRBJ1-2	TRBV27	.	.
CASSYSGSRRGYTF	TGTGCCAGCAGTTACTCGGGCAGTCGGCGGGGCTACACCTTC	TRBJ1-2	TRBV6-5	.	.
CANPGGAGNQPQHF	TGTGCCAACCCGGGGGGGGCAGGCAATCAGCCCCAGCATTTT	TRBJ1-5	TRBV6-5	.	.
CAWSWMGASGNTIYF	TGTGCCTGGAGTTGGATGGGGGCCTCTGGAAACACCATATATTTT	TRBJ1-3	TRBV30	.	.
CASSLFEVQSSGELFF	TGTGCCAGCAGCTTATTTGAGGTTCAGTCCAGCGGGGAGCTGTTTTTT	TRBJ2-2	TRBV7-6	.	.
CASRRGPAGNTIYF	TGTGCCAGCAGGAGGGGTCCGGCTGGAAACACCATATATTTT	TRBJ1-3	TRBV6-1	.	.
CASSLGKGYGYTF	TGTGCCAGCAGCTTAGGGAAGGGCTATGGCTACACCTTC	TRBJ1-2	TRBV7-3	few	.
CASSPGTGSYEQYF	TGTGCCAGCAGCCCCGGGACAGGATCATACGAGCAGTACTTC	TRBJ2-7	TRBV11-3	.	TRBD1